This record covers a single T cell receptor beta chain. Its antigen is unidentified. These data are taken from a study of cytomegalovirus exposure and HLA in healthy donors. Study-wide results and limits: Some public TCRs appeared in many individuals, while most sequences were rare. Three chains tied to CMV proved CMV antigen-specific in vitro. The finding came from a later analysis; first-cohort TCR clusters tended to co-occur in the 90 to 150 validation repertoires.

Trimming removed 11 bases from V and 4 bases from J, with 21 bases in between. Per the germline V gene, CDR1 is LNHDA and CDR2 is SQIVND (reference sequence). CDR3 length: 15 residues. Generated by immunoSEQ multiplex PCR, the TCRdb table keeps only in-frame clones and is missing some. This sample yields about 70,000 clones, of which 90% to 95% are seen a single time; approximately 5% belongs to the top ten. Separate from the approximately 700-subject first cohort was the approximately 120-subject validation cohort, to which the donors belonged. What was sequenced was PBMCs. The receptor was isolated from a man aged 18 to 30 in good health and CMV-seropositive. The V gene is TRBV19, the J gene TRBJ1-3; possibly TRBD1 for D (5 bases). This CDR3 is CASHLTDAGGNTIYF. The CDR3 DNA reads TGTGCCTCCCACCTAACGGACGCAGGGGGAAACACCATATATTTT.